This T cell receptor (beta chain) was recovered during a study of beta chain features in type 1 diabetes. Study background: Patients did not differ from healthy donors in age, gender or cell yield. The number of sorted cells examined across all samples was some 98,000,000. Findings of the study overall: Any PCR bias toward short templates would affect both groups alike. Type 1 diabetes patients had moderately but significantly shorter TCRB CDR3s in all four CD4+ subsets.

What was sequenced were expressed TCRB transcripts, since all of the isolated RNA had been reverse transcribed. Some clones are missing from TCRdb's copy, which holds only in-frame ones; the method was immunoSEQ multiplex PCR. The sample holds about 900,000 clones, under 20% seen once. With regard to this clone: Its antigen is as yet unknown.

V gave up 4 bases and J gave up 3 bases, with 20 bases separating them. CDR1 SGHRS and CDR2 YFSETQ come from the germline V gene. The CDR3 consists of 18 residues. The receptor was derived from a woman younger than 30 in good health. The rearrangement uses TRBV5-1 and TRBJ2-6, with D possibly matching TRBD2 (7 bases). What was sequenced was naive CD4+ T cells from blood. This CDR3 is CASSHQGRGAGGANVLTF. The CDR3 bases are TGCGCCAGCAGCCATCAAGGACGGGGGGCTGGTGGGGCCAACGTCCTGACTTTC.